This T cell receptor beta chain was sequenced in a study of shared clonotypes between healthy human individuals. Study background: CD4 naive cells filled three plates per donor, CD4 memory three, CD8 naive two and CD8 memory one.

Assay used: immunoSEQ multiplex PCR; TCRdb lists only in-frame clones, some missing. The table has around 1.5 million clones, around 98% seen once. A split of CD4+ cells into CD45RA+ naive and CD45RA-negative memory subsets was performed. Findings and caveats of the study: In a handful of donors, roughly 5.2% of naive CD4 clonotypes appeared in common.

As regards this clone: Its antigen is still unknown.

This receptor was taken from a young man in good health. The source material was naive CD4+ T cells sorted from blood. Described subset: CD45RA+ positively selected.

CDR3 nucleotide sequence: TGTGCCAGCAGCCAGTTGACAGGGACCGTCGGGGAGCTGTTTTTT. Translated, it gives CASSQLTGTVGELFF. The chain has TRBV14 and TRBJ2-2; TRBD1 matches at 7 bases. The ends lost 3 bases at V and 7 bases at J; junction bases unmatched: 8. In germline, CDR1 is SGHDN, CDR2 FVKESK. CDR3 length: 15 residues. Combining the CDR3 with reference TRBV14 and TRBJ2-2 gives the whole variable domain EAGVTQFPSHSVIEKGQTVTLRCDPISGHDNLYWYRRVMGKEIKFLLHFVKESKQDESGMPNNRFLAERTGGTYSTLKVQPAELEDSGVYFCASSQLTGTVGELFFGEGSRLTVL.